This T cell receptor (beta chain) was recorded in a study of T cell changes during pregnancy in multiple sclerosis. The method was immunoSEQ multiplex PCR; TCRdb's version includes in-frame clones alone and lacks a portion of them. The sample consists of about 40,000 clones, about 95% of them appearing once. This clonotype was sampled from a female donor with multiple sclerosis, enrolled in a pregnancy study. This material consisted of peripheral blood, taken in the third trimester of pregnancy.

CDR3 bases: TGTGCCAGCAGCCAGACCGGACAGGGGGCCGGGGAGCTGTTTTTT. Translation: CASSQTGQGAGELFF. This sequence joins TRBV4-2 and TRBJ2-2, with 10 bases fitting TRBD1. Germline V gene data show CDR1 as LGHNA and CDR2 as YNFKEQ. With 3 bases clipped from V and 6 bases from J, the junction kept 4 bases outside the gene matches. The CDR3 totals 15 residues.